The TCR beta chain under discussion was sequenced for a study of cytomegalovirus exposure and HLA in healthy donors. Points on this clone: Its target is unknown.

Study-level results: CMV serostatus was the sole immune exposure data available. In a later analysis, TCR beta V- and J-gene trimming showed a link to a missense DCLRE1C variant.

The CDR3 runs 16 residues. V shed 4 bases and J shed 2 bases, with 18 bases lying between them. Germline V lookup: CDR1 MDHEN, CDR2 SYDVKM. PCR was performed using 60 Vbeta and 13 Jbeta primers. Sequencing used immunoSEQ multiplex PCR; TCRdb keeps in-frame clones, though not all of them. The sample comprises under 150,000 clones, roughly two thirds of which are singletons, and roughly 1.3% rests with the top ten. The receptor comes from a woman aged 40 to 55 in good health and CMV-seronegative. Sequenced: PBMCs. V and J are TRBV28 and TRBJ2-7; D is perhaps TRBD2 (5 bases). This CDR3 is CASSYQEGDRPYEQYV. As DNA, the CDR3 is TGTGCCAGCAGTTATCAAGAGGGCGATAGACCCTACGAGCAGTACGTC.